The 32 T cell receptor beta chains listed next were all sequenced from one sample in a study of early T cells in non-severe SARS-CoV-2 infection (dated by TCRdb to about 2021). Libraries were prepared through 5' RACE. The instrument given in TCRdb is NextSeq 500. The raw public data were reprocessed by TCRdb itself: fastp quality trimming at Q25, MiXCR clonotype calling, in-frame beta chains only. Under each unique CDR3 protein, matching rows form one entry showing the most common genes and DNA. Counted in this sample were over 50,000 distinct CDR3 sequences; 8% to 10% of them appeared once. Roughly 4.2% of the sample is in the top ten clones. The source material was whole blood. The receptor set was obtained from an adult who was a healthcare worker with PCR-confirmed SARS-CoV-2 infection or an uninfected control (not recorded which).

This clonotype was seen only once. A read error is possible here, since a much larger clone lies one base away. The chain links TRBV20-1 to TRBJ2-1, with D perhaps matching TRBD2 (6 bases). This CDR3 contains 13 residues. Germline V gives CDR1 DFQATT, CDR2 SNEGSKA (reference sequence). Trimming removed 5 bases at V and 8 bases at J, with 16 bases between. The CDR3 reads CSARRGIIDEQFF. The CDR3 region has the DNA TGCAGTGCTCGGAGGGGCATCATCGATGAGCAGTTCTTC.

This clonotype was observed a handful of times. The chain combines TRBV3-1 with TRBJ1-2, with 10 bases fitting TRBD1. V lost 8 bases and J lost 1; bases outside the gene matches: 1. CDR3 size: 13 residues. Germline V gene sequence: CDR1 LGHDT, CDR2 YNNKEL (reference sequence). The chain's CDR3 is CASGQGVNYGYTF. CDR3 nucleotide sequence: TGTGCCAGCGGACAGGGGGTTAACTATGGCTACACCTTC.

The chain joins TRBV20-1 to TRBJ2-5; 12 bases line up with TRBD2. Per the germline V gene, CDR1 is DFQATT and CDR2 is SNEGSKA (reference sequence). The CDR3 consists of 16 residues. V was pared by 5 bases and J by 4 bases, with 11 bases of the junction left unmatched. The CDR3 protein is CSAPTHSTSGRETQYF. The CDR3 nucleotides read TGCAGTGCTCCCACCCACTCGACTAGCGGGAGAGAGACCCAGTACTTC.

This clonotype was seen at least ten times. The chain recombines TRBV28 with TRBJ2-7, with D maybe TRBD1 (5 bases). In germline, CDR1 is MDHEN, CDR2 SYDVKM. The CDR3 sequence is 11 residues long. Trimming took off 9 bases at V and 3 bases at J, with 9 bases between the two ends. In nucleotides, the CDR3 is TGTGCCAGTAATAGGGGCTACGAGCAGTACTTC. Translated: CASNRGYEQYF.

The chain carries TRBV9 and TRBJ2-1; the D gene is possibly TRBD1 (6 bases). V lost 2 bases to trimming and J lost 5 bases, with 14 bases between them. This CDR3 has 15 amino acids. CDR1 is SGDLS, CDR2 YYNGEE, per germline. The CDR3 coding sequence is TGTGCCAGCAGCGTTGGCAGGGGACAAGACAATGAGCAGTTCTTC. It is translated as CASSVGRGQDNEQFF.

This clonotype was found a few times. The gene calls are TRBV6-1 and TRBJ2-1, with a possible D match to TRBD2 (5 bases). This CDR3 spans 15 amino acids. Trimming shortened V by 1 base and J by 7 bases, and 14 bases separated the two germline ends. CDR1 and CDR2 from the germline V gene are MNHNS and SASEGT. The DNA for the CDR3 is TGTGCCAGCAGTGAAGGGTGGGCAAGGGAGAATGAGCAGTTCTTC. It translates to CASSEGWARENEQFF.

At least ten counts were recorded for this clonotype. V gene TRBV2 combines with J gene TRBJ1-5; D ambiguous. Germline assignment: CDR1 SNHLY and CDR2 FYNNEI. The CDR3 length is 14 residues. Deletions cut 6 bases from V and 4 bases from J, with 13 bases between. CDR3 region: CASSANSLNQPQHF. The CDR3 DNA reads as TGTGCCAGCAGCGCGAACAGCCTAAATCAGCCCCAGCATTTT.

In its sample, this clonotype was seen many times. The rearrangement links TRBV5-1 to TRBJ2-7; D is perhaps TRBD1 or TRBD2 (5 bases each). CDR1 and CDR2 from the germline V gene are SGHRS and YFSETQ. This CDR3 has 14 residues. Trimming shortened V by 2 bases and J by 4 bases, and 13 bases separated the two germline ends. The CDR3 sequence: CASSFEGSGYEQYF. DNA for the CDR3: TGCGCCAGCAGCTTCGAGGGGTCAGGGTACGAGCAGTACTTC.

This clonotype was seen only a few times. This chain joins TRBV2 and TRBJ2-1, with TRBD2 identical over 15 bases. This CDR3 has 16 residues. Germline V lookup: CDR1 SNHLY, CDR2 FYNNEI. V lost 6 bases and J lost 4; bases outside the gene matches: 4. The CDR3 DNA is TGTGCCAGCAGCCGGACTAGCGGGGGGGCTTACAATGAGCAGTTCTTC. It codes for CASSRTSGGAYNEQFF.

The CDR3 DNA sequence: TGTGCCAGCAGCCAAGATTTTGGGGGGTCCTACGAGCAGTACTTC. It yields the protein CASSQDFGGSYEQYF. The chain employs TRBV3-1 and TRBJ2-7, with D possibly TRBD2 on 6 matching bases. The V gene lost 0 bases and the J gene lost 1 base, with 10 bases spanning the gap. This CDR3 contains 15 residues. The germline V gene encodes CDR1 LGHDT and CDR2 YNNKEL (reference sequence).

In this sample, this clonotype turned up a few times. The junction departs from germline at one end; a sequencing error may be responsible. The chain links TRBV3-1 to TRBJ1-4; D remains unclear. Germline V gene sequence: CDR1 LGHDT, CDR2 YNNKEL (reference sequence). The CDR3 sequence is 15 residues long. CDR3 sequence (DNA): TGTGCCGGCAGCCAATACAGTTCAACTAATGAAAAACTGTTTTTT. Its protein product is CAGSQYSSTNEKLFF.

This clonotype was detected ten times or more. This chain links TRBV29-1 with TRBJ2-6, with TRBD2 matching 8 bases. Germline loops: CDR1 SQVTM, CDR2 ANQGSEA. The CDR3 sequence is 16 residues long. Trimming at V came to 7 bases and at J to 0 bases, leaving 8 bases not matched to a gene. CDR3 sequence (DNA): TGCAGCGCCTACACCAGCGGGAGCTCTGGGGCCAACGTCCTGACTTTC. Protein sequence: CSAYTSGSSGANVLTF.

In this sample, this clonotype turned up many times. The chain combines TRBV6-5 with TRBJ2-2; 7 nucleotides match TRBD2. The CDR3 length is 14 residues. Trimming removed 5 bases from V and 7 bases from J; junction bases left unmatched: 7. Per germline, CDR1 MNHEY and CDR2 SVGAGI. CDR3 loop: CASSQGLEVGELFF. The CDR3 nucleotides read TGTGCCAGCAGTCAAGGACTAGAGGTCGGGGAGCTGTTTTTT.

V is TRBV29-1 and J is TRBJ2-3; tentative D call: TRBD2 (6 bases). This CDR3 spans 15 amino acids. Germline values: CDR1 SQVTM, CDR2 ANQGSEA. The ends were cut back, 8 bases at V and 2 bases at J, with 20 bases in the middle. CDR3 sequence (DNA): TGCAGCTCCTCGTTTTCTAGCGCAAACACAGATACGCAGTATTTT. Amino acids: CSSSFSSANTDTQYF.

V usage is TRBV18 and J usage is TRBJ1-1; unclear D gene. Trimming shortened V by 3 bases and J by 0 bases, and 2 bases separated the two germline ends. Germline V gene sequence: CDR1 KGHSH, CDR2 LQKENI. The CDR3 has 12 residues. The CDR3 loop reads CASSPMNTEAFF. CDR3 sequence (DNA): TGTGCCAGCTCACCTATGAACACTGAAGCTTTCTTT.

This clonotype was found a few times. The rearrangement uses TRBV7-6 and TRBJ2-2, with TRBD2 matching over 13 bases. Trimming took 5 bases from V and 6 from J; bases not matched to a gene: 6. The CDR3 covers 16 residues. Germline V gene sequence: CDR1 SGHVS, CDR2 FNYEAQ. CDR3 amino acids: CASSPRTSGGSGELFF. The CDR3, as DNA: TGTGCCAGCAGCCCACGGACTAGCGGGGGATCCGGGGAGCTGTTTTTT.

This clonotype was seen a handful of times. The V call is TRBV6-1, the J call TRBJ2-5; D uncertain. Per germline, CDR1 MNHNS and CDR2 SASEGT. This CDR3 comprises 12 residues. The ends were cut back, 4 bases at V and 9 bases at J, with 12 bases in the middle. The CDR3 spells CASSADRVAQYF. The CDR3 bases are TGTGCCAGCAGTGCGGACCGGGTGGCCCAGTACTTC.

This clonotype occurred a few times. V gene TRBV7-9 combines with J gene TRBJ2-5; 8 bases map to TRBD1. The V gene end was trimmed by 5 bases and the J gene end by 4 bases; junction bases not matched to a gene: 9. Per germline, CDR1 SEHNR and CDR2 FQNEAQ (reference sequence). The CDR3 covers 15 residues. CDR3 residues: CASSPNGQGRETQYF. CDR3 in DNA: TGTGCCAGCAGCCCCAATGGACAGGGTAGAGAGACCCAGTACTTC.

The V call is TRBV15, the J call TRBJ2-3; the match to TRBD2 covers 9 bases. Germline trimming cut 1 base from V and 4 bases from J; bases unmatched to any gene: 6. Germline V lookup: CDR1 LNHNV, CDR2 YYDKDF (reference sequence). This CDR3 contains 16 residues. This CDR3 reads CATSRAGLAGPDTQYF. The DNA for the CDR3 is TGTGCCACCAGCAGAGCGGGGCTAGCGGGGCCAGATACGCAGTATTTT.

V and J are TRBV20-1 and TRBJ2-7, with TRBD2 matching 8 bases. After removal of 3 bases from V and 1 base from J, the junction contained 8 bases not matched to a gene. CDR1 DFQATT and CDR2 SNEGSKA come from the germline V gene (reference sequence). There are 15 residues in the CDR3. CDR3: CSASGITSGSYEQYF. The CDR3 coding sequence is TGCAGTGCTAGCGGAATAACTAGCGGATCCTACGAGCAGTACTTC.

This clonotype was found many times. The V call is TRBV7-8, the J call TRBJ2-3, with TRBD2 matching over 13 bases. The junction had 8 bases not matched to a gene; V was cut back by 0 bases and J by 8 bases. Per germline, CDR1 SGHVS and CDR2 FQNEAQ. The CDR3 totals 17 residues. The CDR3 DNA reads as TGTGCCAGCAGCTTAGCGGGACTAGCGGGGCCCCTAGGTACGCAGTATTTT. Translating gives CASSLAGLAGPLGTQYF.

The chain joins TRBV11-2 to TRBJ2-2; no firm D call. Trimming removed 3 bases from V and 1 base from J, with 6 bases in between. The length of the CDR3 is 14 residues. Germline V gene sequence: CDR1 SGHAT, CDR2 FQNNGV. The CDR3 DNA reads as TGTGCCAGCAGCTTTGGGCGGAACACCGGGGAGCTGTTTTTT. It yields the protein CASSFGRNTGELFF.

V gene TRBV7-2 combines with J gene TRBJ2-1, with 9 bases fitting TRBD1. The V and J ends lost 1 base and 9 bases, in that order; junction bases with no gene match: 7. The germline V gene encodes CDR1 SGHTA and CDR2 FQGNSA. There are 15 residues in the CDR3. The CDR3 sequence is CASSLVGQGLAEQFF. In DNA, the CDR3 is TGTGCCAGCAGCTTAGTTGGACAGGGGCTTGCTGAGCAGTTCTTC. The full variable domain, in which reference TRBV7-2 and TRBJ2-1 provide the parts outside the CDR3, is GAGVSQSPSNKVTEKGKDVELRCDPISGHTALYWYRQSLGQGLEFLIYFQGNSAPDKSGLPSDRFSAERTGGSVSTLTIQRTQQEDSAVYLCASSLVGQGLAEQFFGPGTRLTVL.

This clonotype was counted many times. This chain links TRBV2 with TRBJ2-1; 9 bases match TRBD2. Germline assignment: CDR1 SNHLY and CDR2 FYNNEI. The J segment lost 2 bases and the V segment lost 4 bases, leaving 3 bases of the junction unmatched. CDR3 length: 15 amino acids. The CDR3 DNA reads TGTGCCAGCAGTGTAGCGGGAGAGCCCTACAATGAGCAGTTCTTC. Translating it yields CASSVAGEPYNEQFF.

V usage is TRBV6-2 or TRBV6-3 and J usage is TRBJ2-2; 11 nucleotides line up with TRBD2. Germline assignment: CDR1 MNHEY and CDR2 SVGEGT. The CDR3 runs to 15 residues. The junction had 7 bases not matched to a gene; V was cut back by 6 bases and J by 7 bases. In DNA form, the CDR3 reads TGTGCCAGCAGCCTACTAGCGGGAGAAGGCGGGGAGCTGTTTTTT. Protein product: CASSLLAGEGGELFF.

The V and J genes are TRBV6-7 and TRBJ2-1; 9 bases are shared with TRBD1. TRBV6-7 is recorded as an ORF, its role being uncertain. This CDR3 contains 15 residues. V shed 6 bases, J shed 7 bases, and the junction held 10 bases outside the gene matches. CDR3 sequence (DNA): TGTGCCAGCAGGGGACAGGGATTGGGGATAAATGAGCAGTTCTTC. It codes for CASRGQGLGINEQFF.

This clonotype was counted ten times or more. J is TRBJ2-7 and V is TRBV20-1; tentatively, D is TRBD2 (6 bases). The V gene lost 3 bases and the J gene lost 6 bases, with 18 bases spanning the gap. Germline-derived CDR1 and CDR2 are DFQATT and SNEGSKA (reference sequence). The CDR3 sequence is 14 residues long. The DNA of the CDR3 is TGCAGTGCTAGGGACGGCCGACTAGTGGGCGAGCAGTACTTC. Encoded protein: CSARDGRLVGEQYF.

At least ten counts were recorded for this clonotype. The V call is TRBV23-1, the J call TRBJ1-1, with a tentative D call TRBD1 (5 bases). TRBV23-1 qualifies as an ORF whose function is uncertain. CDR3 length: 15 residues. V shed 0 bases and J shed 1 base, with 9 bases lying between them. In DNA form, the CDR3 reads TGCGCCAGCAGTCAATCACGGGGGAAGAACACTGAAGCTTTCTTT. This codes for CASSQSRGKNTEAFF.

This clonotype came up a few times. The CDR3 here is CASSRADSLDYEQYF. CDR3 bases: TGTGCCAGCAGTCGCGCCGACTCTTTGGACTACGAGCAGTACTTC. J is TRBJ2-7 and V is TRBV13; unclear D gene. This CDR3 is built from 15 residues. Trimming pared 6 bases from V and 3 bases from J, leaving 18 bases between. Germline V CDR1 and CDR2: PRHDT, FYEKMQ (reference sequence). The full variable domain, with the rest looked up from reference TRBV13 and TRBJ2-7, is AAGVIQSPRHLIKEKRETATLKCYPIPRHDTVYWYQQGPGQDPQFLISFYEKMQSDKGSIPDRFSAQQFSDYHSELNMSSLELGDSALYFCASSRADSLDYEQYFGPGTRLTVT.

This clonotype was detected ten times or more. The rearrangement links TRBV11-2 to TRBJ1-4, with D uncertain. CDR3 size: 17 residues. Germline V gene data show CDR1 as SGHAT and CDR2 as FQNNGV. Trimming shortened V by 3 bases and J by 0 bases, and 14 bases separated the two germline ends. The CDR3 sequence is CASSFLRPIATNEKLFF. The CDR3 DNA reads TGTGCCAGCAGCTTCCTCCGACCGATAGCAACTAATGAAAAACTGTTTTTT. Together with reference TRBV11-2 and TRBJ1-4, the CDR3 gives the full variable domain: EAGVAQSPRYKIIEKRQSVAFWCNPISGHATLYWYQQILGQGPKLLIQFQNNGVVDDSQLPKDRFSAERLKGVDSTLKIQPAKLEDSAVYLCASSFLRPIATNEKLFFGSGTQLSVL.

This sequence joins TRBV7-3 and TRBJ2-1; D not certain. V lost 2 bases and J lost 5, with 10 bases in between. CDR1 SGHTA and CDR2 FQGTGA come from the germline V gene. The CDR3 runs 14 residues. The CDR3 DNA is TGTGCCAGCAGCTTACGGGCTCGCGACAATGAGCAGTTCTTC. Translating gives CASSLRARDNEQFF. The full variable domain, its missing parts supplied by reference TRBV7-3 and TRBJ2-1, is GAGVSQTPSNKVTEKGKYVELRCDPISGHTALYWYRQSLGQGPEFLIYFQGTGAADDSGLPNDRFFAVRPEGSVSTLKIQRTERGDSAVYLCASSLRARDNEQFFGPGTRLTVL.

This clonotype has just a few counts. This sequence joins TRBV7-9 and TRBJ2-7; 9 positions agree with TRBD1. The CDR3 is 13 amino acids. The J segment lost 4 bases and the V segment lost 5 bases, leaving 3 bases of the junction unmatched. CDR1 and CDR2 from the germline V gene are SEHNR and FQNEAQ (reference sequence). CDR3 sequence reads: CASSPGQGYEQYF. For the CDR3, the DNA is TGTGCCAGCAGCCCGGGACAGGGATACGAGCAGTACTTC.